This T cell receptor (beta chain) came from a study of T-cell reconstitution after alpha-beta-depleted transplantation in children. Study observations and caveats: There were reportedly several hundred expanded graft clones from which alpha-beta T cells came about two months after transplant. High day-60 TCRbeta diversity in some patients came from surviving recipient T cells and thymic progenitors.

The CDR3 spans 11 residues. V was shortened by 7 bases and J by 4 bases, with 7 bases between the two germline ends. This clonotype was found a few times. Its antigen is as yet unknown. Preparation of the TCRbeta library was carried out with unique molecular identifiers. TCRdb re-derived calls from the PCR reads in MiXCR, one entry per CDR3 protein. The sample yields roughly 790,000 distinct CDR3 sequences, less than 20% seen once. Source: PBMCs, mostly from graft donor cells, taken 360 days after TCRalphabeta/CD19-depleted stem cell transplant. The gene calls are TRBV12-3 or TRBV12-4 and TRBJ1-2; D unclear. The clonotype comes from a male patient younger than 18 who had a stem cell transplant for acute lymphoblastic leukemia, so the T cells may come from the graft donor. CDR3 in DNA: TGTGCCAGCACCGACTCCTATGGCTACACCTTC. Amino acids: CASTDSYGYTF.